This TCR beta chain was obtained from a study of shared clonotypes between healthy human individuals (dated by TCRdb to 2018 to 2020). Background on the whole study: The cohort included three men and two women between 18 and 49 years of age. For each donor, three plates each were used for CD4 naive and CD4 memory, two plates were used for CD8 naive, and one plate was used for CD8 memory. Blood TCR repertoires of roughly five healthy adults were deeply sequenced to estimate repertoire size and the extent of clonotype sharing between individuals. Libraries were prepared and TCR repertoires were sequenced by different laboratories using diverse techniques, in order to increase sequencing depth and limit assay-specific biases. Leukapheresis yielded between about 0.9 and 8.9 billion PBMCs per donor. Study-level results and caveats: Estimated clonotype richness was generally larger for naive than for memory subsets. Approximately 5% of naive CD4, around 4% of naive CD8, approximately 2.2% of memory CD4, and about 0.4% of memory CD8 clonotypes were shared across a few donors. Rarefaction of sorted-subset datasets indicated incomplete sequencing despite the large sequencing depth. Clonotypes shared by all four sorted-subset donors showed higher generation probabilities than non-shared clonotypes. Based on pairwise subsampling, the degree of clonotype sharing among donors was expected to be affected by sequencing depth. Only blood was sampled, and tissue TCR repertoires likely differ from those in blood. The small number of donors limited the genetic and exposure-history diversity represented.

The germline V gene specifies SGHRS as CDR1 and YFSETQ as CDR2. Spanning cysteine to phenylalanine, the CDR3 consists of 18 amino acids. The only DNA kept is the CDR3, 54 bases in frame from the first base. Trimming leaves V shorter by 0 bases and J shorter by 0 bases, with the junction holding 10 bases beyond the gene matches. On this clone: The specificity of this receptor is unknown. Base qualities are not provided; no much larger clone lies one nucleotide away.

Donors were healthy HIV-negative adults with no recently reported acute infections or vaccinations. Every donor was a Caucasian adult residing in Nashville, Tennessee, USA. CD4+ T cells were enriched through magnetic negative selection, after which naive cells were positively selected on CD45RA and the remaining negative fraction served as the memory subset. Blood was obtained by leukapheresis, after which PBMCs were separated by Ficoll-Histopaque density gradient centrifugation and cryopreserved in liquid nitrogen vapor phase. Analytical flow cytometry was used to check the purity and quantity of every magnetically sorted T cell population. Genomic DNA was isolated from each sorted fraction and quantified by UV absorbance on a Nanodrop 2000c. TCR CDR3 regions were amplified from genomic DNA by multiplex PCR using the deep immunoSEQ assay. For each cell subset, the extracted genomic DNA was distributed evenly across all wells of several immunoSEQ 96-well plates, and each plate served as one replicate. For sorted subsets, around 0.2 ug of genomic DNA, equivalent to some 30,000 T cell genomes, went into each replicate PCR. Purified libraries were quantified with a Qubit 3.0 fluorometer, sized on a Bioanalyzer 2100, and re-quantified with the KAPA Library Quantification kit. Every immunoSEQ 96-well plate was sequenced on a dedicated single-read 150-cycle Illumina NextSeq 550 flow cell. For the original study's pipeline: The immunoSEQ output contained only junctional sequences without quality scores, so filtering could not match that applied to full-length reads. To assign V/J genes and CDR3, sequences were annotated using PyIR, a Python wrapper for IgBLAST v1.9, with IMGT germline references. Reads were removed for weak V/J assignments (E-value above 1e-6), missing CDR3, stop codons, out-of-frame junctions, or ambiguous translated residues. V3J clonotypes were defined by identical inferred V gene, J gene, and CDR3 amino acid sequence. To compute the percentage overlap between repertoires, the number of shared unique clonotypes was divided by the size of the smaller repertoire. Richness of each repertoire was evaluated using RTK rarefaction, the Chao1 estimator, and Recon v2.1 estimates of unobserved clonotypes. OLGA was used to compute generation probabilities for all TCRbeta clonotypes that the gDNA method yielded from a handful of donors. TCRdb limited this immuneACCESS table to in-frame rearrangements with V and J called. A share of clones is missing; checked studies link under half to unresolved V genes, and the rest is unexplained. V, J and clone size are those of that table, while D and trimming were read from the DNA. The table for this sample lists about 1.5 million clones; 98% of them were counted only once. Of the sample, approximately 0.45% is held by the ten largest clones.

Sequencing input: naive CD4+ T cells sorted from blood. Per the publication, the cell subset or site label means: CD45RA+ positively selected. The origin of this receptor is a man aged 25-40 years in good health. Recombination joined TRBV5-1 with TRBJ2-3, and 7 junction bases match TRBD1. CDR3 loop: CASSLGTPGGQSTDTQYF. The nucleotide sequence reads TGCGCCAGCAGCTTGGGTACTCCTGGGGGACAGAGCACAGATACGCAGTATTTT.